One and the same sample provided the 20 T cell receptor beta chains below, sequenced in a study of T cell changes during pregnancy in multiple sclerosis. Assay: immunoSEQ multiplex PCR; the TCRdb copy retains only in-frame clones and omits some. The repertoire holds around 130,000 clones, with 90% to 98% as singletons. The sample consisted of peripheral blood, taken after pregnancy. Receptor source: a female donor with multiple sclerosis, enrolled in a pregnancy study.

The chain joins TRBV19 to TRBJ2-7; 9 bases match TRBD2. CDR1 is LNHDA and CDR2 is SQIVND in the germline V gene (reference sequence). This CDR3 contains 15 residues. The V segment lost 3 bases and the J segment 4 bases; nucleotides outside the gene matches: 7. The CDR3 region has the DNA TGTGCCAGTAGTATCGGGGCGGGAGGGACATACGAGCAGTACTTC. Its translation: CASSIGAGGTYEQYF.

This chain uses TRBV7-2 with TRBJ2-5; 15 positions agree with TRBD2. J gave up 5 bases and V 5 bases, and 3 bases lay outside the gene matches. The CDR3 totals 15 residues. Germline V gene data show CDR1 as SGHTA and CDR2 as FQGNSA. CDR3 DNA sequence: TGTGCCAGCAGCCGCGGACTAGCGGGAGGGGAGACCCAGTACTTC. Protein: CASSRGLAGGETQYF.

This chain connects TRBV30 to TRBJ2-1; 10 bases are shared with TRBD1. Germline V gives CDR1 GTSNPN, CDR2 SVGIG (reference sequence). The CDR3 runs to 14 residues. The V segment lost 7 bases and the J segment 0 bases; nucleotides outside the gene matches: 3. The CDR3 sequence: CALWTGGSYNEQFF. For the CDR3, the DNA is TGTGCCTTGTGGACAGGGGGCTCCTACAATGAGCAGTTCTTC.

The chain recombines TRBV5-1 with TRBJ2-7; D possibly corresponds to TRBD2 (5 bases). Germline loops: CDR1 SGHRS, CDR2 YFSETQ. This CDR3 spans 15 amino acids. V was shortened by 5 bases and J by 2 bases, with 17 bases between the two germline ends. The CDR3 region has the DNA TGCGCCAGCAGATCTAGGCCGGGAACCCCCTACGAGCAGTACTTC. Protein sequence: CASRSRPGTPYEQYF.

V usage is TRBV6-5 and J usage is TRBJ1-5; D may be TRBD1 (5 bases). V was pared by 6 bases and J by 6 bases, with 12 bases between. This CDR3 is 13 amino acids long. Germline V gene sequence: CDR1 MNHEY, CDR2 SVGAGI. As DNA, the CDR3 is TGTGCCAGCAGGGGGGGATTGGGTCAGCCCCAGCATTTT. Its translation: CASRGGLGQPQHF.

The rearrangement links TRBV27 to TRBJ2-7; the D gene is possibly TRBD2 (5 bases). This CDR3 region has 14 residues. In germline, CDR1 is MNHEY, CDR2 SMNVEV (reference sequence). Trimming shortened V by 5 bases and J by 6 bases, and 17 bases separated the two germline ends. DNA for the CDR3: TGTGCCAGCAGTCGGAGGTCAGAATCAAGCGAGCAGTACTTC. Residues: CASSRRSESSEQYF.

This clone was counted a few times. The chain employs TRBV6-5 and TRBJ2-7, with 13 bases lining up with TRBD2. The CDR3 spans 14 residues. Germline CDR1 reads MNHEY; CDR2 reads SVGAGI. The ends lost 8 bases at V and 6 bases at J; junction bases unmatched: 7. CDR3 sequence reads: CASVQTSGRFEQYF. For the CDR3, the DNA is TGTGCCAGCGTCCAGACTAGCGGGAGGTTCGAGCAGTACTTC.

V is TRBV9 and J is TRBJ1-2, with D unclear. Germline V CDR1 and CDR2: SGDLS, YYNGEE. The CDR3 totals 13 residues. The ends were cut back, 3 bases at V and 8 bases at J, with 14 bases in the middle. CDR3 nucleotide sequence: TGTGCCAGCAGCGGTACCCCCCGGCGGGGCTACACCTTC. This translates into CASSGTPRRGYTF.

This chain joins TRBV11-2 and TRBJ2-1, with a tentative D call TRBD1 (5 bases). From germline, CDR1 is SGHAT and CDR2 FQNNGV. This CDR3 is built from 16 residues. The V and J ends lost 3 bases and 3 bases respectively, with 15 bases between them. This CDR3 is CASSFETVLYYNEQFF. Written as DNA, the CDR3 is TGTGCCAGCAGCTTTGAGACAGTACTTTACTACAATGAGCAGTTCTTC.

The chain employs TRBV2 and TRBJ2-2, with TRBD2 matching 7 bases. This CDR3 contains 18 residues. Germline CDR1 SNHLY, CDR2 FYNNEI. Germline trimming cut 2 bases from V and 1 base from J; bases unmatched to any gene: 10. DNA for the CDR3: TGTGCCAGCAGTGAAACGAACCTAGCGGCGATGAACACCGGGGAGCTGTTTTTT. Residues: CASSETNLAAMNTGELFF.

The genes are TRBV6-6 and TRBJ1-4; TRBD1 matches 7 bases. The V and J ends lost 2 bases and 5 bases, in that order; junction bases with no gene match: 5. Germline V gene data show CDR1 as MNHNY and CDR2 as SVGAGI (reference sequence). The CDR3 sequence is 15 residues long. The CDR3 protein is CASSYRKGQNEKLFF. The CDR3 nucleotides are TGTGCCAGCAGTTACCGGAAGGGACAGAATGAAAAACTGTTTTTT.

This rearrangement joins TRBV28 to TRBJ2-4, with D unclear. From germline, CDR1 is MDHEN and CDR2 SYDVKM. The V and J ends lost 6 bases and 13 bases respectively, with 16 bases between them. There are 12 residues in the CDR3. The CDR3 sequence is CASRSLGNRQYF. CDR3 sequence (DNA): TGTGCCAGCAGGTCCCTTGGCAACCGACAGTACTTC.

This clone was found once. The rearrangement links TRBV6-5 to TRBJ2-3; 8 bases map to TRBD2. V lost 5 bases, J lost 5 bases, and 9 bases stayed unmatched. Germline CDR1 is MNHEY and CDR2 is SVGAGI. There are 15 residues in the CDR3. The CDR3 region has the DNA TGTGCCAGCAGTCGAGACAGCGGGAGTCAAGATACGCAGTATTTT. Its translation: CASSRDSGSQDTQYF.

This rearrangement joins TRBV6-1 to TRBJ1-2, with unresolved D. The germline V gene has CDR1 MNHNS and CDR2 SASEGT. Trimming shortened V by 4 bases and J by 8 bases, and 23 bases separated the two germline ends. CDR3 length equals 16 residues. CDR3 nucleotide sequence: TGTGCCAGCAGTGCCCCGCAGGAAGTCCAACGAGGGGGCTACACCTTC. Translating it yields CASSAPQEVQRGGYTF.

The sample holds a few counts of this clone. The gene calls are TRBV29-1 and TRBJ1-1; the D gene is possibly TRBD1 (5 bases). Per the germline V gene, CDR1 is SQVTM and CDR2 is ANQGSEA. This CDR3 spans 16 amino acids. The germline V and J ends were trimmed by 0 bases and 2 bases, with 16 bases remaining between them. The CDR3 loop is CSVEDYQGFLNTEAFF. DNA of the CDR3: TGCAGCGTTGAAGACTATCAGGGATTCCTTAACACTGAAGCTTTCTTT. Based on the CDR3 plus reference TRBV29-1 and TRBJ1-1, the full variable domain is SAVISQKPSRDICQRGTSLTIQCQVDSQVTMMFWYRQQPGQSLTLIATANQGSEATYESGFVIDKFPISRPNLTFSTLTVSNMSPEDSSIYLCSVEDYQGFLNTEAFFGQGTRLTVV.

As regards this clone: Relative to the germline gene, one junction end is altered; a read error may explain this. CDR3 coding DNA: TGTGCCAGCAGCCCAGAAAGGACAGGGGTCAACGTCCTGACTTTC. This gives the protein CASSPERTGVNVLTF. The chain links TRBV5-6 to TRBJ2-6; TRBD1 aligns across 9 bases. The CDR3 has 15 residues. Germline loops: CDR1 SGHDT, CDR2 YYEEEE.

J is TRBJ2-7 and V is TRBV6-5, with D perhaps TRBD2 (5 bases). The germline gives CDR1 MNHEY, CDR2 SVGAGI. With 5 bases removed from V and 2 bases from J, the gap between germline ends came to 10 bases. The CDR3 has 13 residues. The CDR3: CASSVSGAYEQYF. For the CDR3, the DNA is TGTGCCAGCAGTGTTTCCGGGGCCTACGAGCAGTACTTC.

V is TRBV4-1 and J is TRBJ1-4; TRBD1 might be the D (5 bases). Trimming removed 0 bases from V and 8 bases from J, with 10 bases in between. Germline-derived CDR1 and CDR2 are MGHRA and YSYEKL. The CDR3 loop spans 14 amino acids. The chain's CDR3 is CASSQEPGREKLFF. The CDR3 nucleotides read TGCGCCAGCAGCCAAGAGCCAGGGCGGGAAAAACTGTTTTTT.

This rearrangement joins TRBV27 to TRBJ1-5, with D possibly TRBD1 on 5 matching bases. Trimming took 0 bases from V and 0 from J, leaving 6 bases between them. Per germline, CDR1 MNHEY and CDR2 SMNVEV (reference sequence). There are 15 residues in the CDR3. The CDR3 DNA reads TGTGCCAGCAGTTTATCTGGGGCTAGCAATCAGCCCCAGCATTTT. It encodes CASSLSGASNQPQHF.

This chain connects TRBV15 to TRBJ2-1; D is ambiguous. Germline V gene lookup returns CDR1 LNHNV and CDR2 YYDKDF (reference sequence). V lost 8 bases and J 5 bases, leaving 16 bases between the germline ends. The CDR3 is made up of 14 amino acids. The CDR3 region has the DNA TGTGCCACCGCTCTGTTCTTCGCGGACAATGAGCAGTTCTTC. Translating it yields CATALFFADNEQFF.